This T cell receptor beta chain was captured by sequencing in a study of regulatory T cells in long-lasting Graves disease. Study context: Prior antithyroid drug treatment in newly diagnosed Graves' patients lasted under 3 months. Study results and limitations: Patients whose Graves' disease persisted exhibited lower TCR diversity than those newly diagnosed.

Time point in this sample: newly diagnosed GD, antithyroid drugs for less than 3 months. Extracted RNA from PBMCs served as the source of the TCR library. Graves' disease diagnoses followed American Thyroid Association guidelines. V lost 3 bases, J lost 0 bases, and 21 bases lay in between. This CDR3 spans 19 amino acids. Looked up from germline, CDR1 is MDHEN and CDR2 is SYDVKM. Notes on this clonotype: What it recognizes is unknown.

According to the study, TCR beta libraries were built with iRepertoire HTBI primers and CDR3-region Arm-PCR. TCRdb ran MiXCR on the multiplex PCR reads and lists one entry per CDR3 protein. This table has around 420,000 distinct CDR3 sequences, over 12% appearing once. Another study also made use of these data, one on T cells in Graves' hyperthyroidism and ophthalmopathy. That work states: The study used the HTBI primer set for a first-round RT-PCR of the TCR CDR3.

The TCR was taken from a woman in her forties with Graves disease. The V and J genes are TRBV28 and TRBJ1-5; unclear D gene. This specimen consisted of peripheral blood mononuclear cells (PBMCs), obtained at new diagnosis, from a patient treated with antithyroid drugs. The CDR3 region is CASSFWASDGKYSNQPQHF. CDR3 bases: TGTGCCAGCAGTTTTTGGGCATCGGACGGAAAATATAGCAATCAGCCCCAGCATTTT. Looking up the rest from reference TRBV28 and TRBJ1-5 gives the full variable domain: DVKVTQSSRYLVKRTGEKVFLECVQDMDHENMFWYRQDPGLGLRLIYFSYDVKMKEKGDIPEGYSVSREKKERFSLILESASTNQTSMYLCASSFWASDGKYSNQPQHFGDGTRLSIL.